This T cell receptor (beta chain) was identified during a study of a mutant IDH1 vaccine in newly diagnosed glioma. Study information: The earlier regimen, radiotherapy, temozolomide, or both, was most often both.

The method was immunoSEQ multiplex PCR; TCRdb's version includes in-frame clones alone and lacks a portion of them. The repertoire holds about 32,000 clones, with under 80% as singletons. The trim removed 4 bases at V and 2 bases at J, leaving 8 bases unmatched. Germline CDR1 reads SGHDT; CDR2 reads YYEEEE. CDR3 length equals 17 residues. A remark on this clone: The antigen is unknown.

The sample's time point: week 11, during vaccination. Doses of 300 ug of mutant IDH1 20-mer peptide were given with topical imiquimod. Donors had new IDH1-mutant astrocytomas of WHO grade 3 or 4 (ATRX-lost). This sequence joins TRBV5-6 and TRBJ1-5; 11 positions agree with TRBD1. This receptor was taken from a man in his thirties or forties with glioma. Material: PBMCs, obtained from a glioma patient whose treatment included an IDH1 peptide vaccine. CDR3 sequence reads: CASSPTRGQGGNQPQHF. The CDR3 region has the DNA TGTGCCAGCAGCCCGACCAGGGGACAGGGGGGCAATCAGCCCCAGCATTTT. The whole variable domain, filled in from reference TRBV5-6 and TRBJ1-5, reads DAGVTQSPTHLIKTRGQQVTLRCSPKSGHDTVSWYQQALGQGPQFIFQYYEEEERQRGNFPDRFSGHQFPNYSSELNVNALLLGDSALYLCASSPTRGQGGNQPQHFGDGTRLSIL.